The rows below give T cell receptor beta chains drawn from one sample of a study of neurological immune-mediated disorders. From the 5' RACE reads, TCRdb called clonotypes with MiXCR, one entry per CDR3 protein. The profile shows more than 50,000 distinct CDR3 sequences, approximately 9.2% of them singletons. The material sequenced was PBMCs. The receptors derive from a woman aged 40 to 55 in good health. Each CDR3 is given with its conserved first and last residue. D genes are given only for firm matches. Rows give clone size only sometimes, using once, few, many, or a class for an expanded clone.

CSARRDKDYEQYF,TGCAGTGCCAGACGAGACAAGGACTACGAGCAGTACTTC,NA,TRBJ2-7,TRBV20-1,13,medium-sized
CASSLGGHGEKLFF,TGTGCCAGCAGCTTGGGGGGGCATGGAGAAAAACTGTTTTTT,NA,TRBJ1-4,TRBV6-5,14,many
CASSPGQVTYNEQFF,TGCGCCAGCAGCCCGGGACAGGTAACCTACAATGAGCAGTTCTTC,TRBD1,TRBJ2-1,TRBV5-1,15,medium-sized
CASSYRQGLNTEAFF,TGCGCCAGCAGCTATCGACAGGGCCTGAACACTGAAGCTTTCTTT,TRBD1,TRBJ1-1,TRBV5-1,15,many
CASSELRESSYEQYF,TGCGCCAGCAGTGAGTTACGGGAATCGTCCTACGAGCAGTACTTC,NA,TRBJ2-7,TRBV10-2,15,many
CASSFRGAGETQYF,TGTGCCAGCAGCTTCCGGGGGGCAGGGGAGACCCAGTACTTC,NA,TRBJ2-5,TRBV7-9,14,many
CASSELLSSYNEQFF,TGTGCCAGCAGTGAACTGCTGAGCTCCTACAATGAGCAGTTCTTC,NA,TRBJ2-1,TRBV2,15,NA
CASNSRASYYGYTF,TGTGCCAGCAACAGTCGTGCATCGTACTATGGCTACACCTTC,NA,TRBJ1-2,TRBV12-3/TRBV12-4,14,many
CSAEAPSGGGSTDTQYF,TGCAGTGCTGAAGCCCCTAGCGGGGGGGGGAGCACAGATACGCAGTATTTT,TRBD2,TRBJ2-3,TRBV20-1,17,many
CSANQPGTSGTDEQFF,TGCAGTGCTAACCAACCCGGGACTAGCGGGACGGATGAGCAGTTCTTC,TRBD2,TRBJ2-1,TRBV20-1,16,NA
CASSLGGGGKEKLFF,TGTGCCAGCAGCTTAGGCGGCGGGGGGAAGGAAAAACTGTTTTTT,NA,TRBJ1-4,TRBV7-6,15,many
CASRHSGTGLVAQHF,TGTGCCAGCCGACATTCGGGGACAGGGCTGGTGGCCCAGCATTTT,TRBD1,TRBJ1-5,TRBV6-1,15,many
CASGKGETQYF,TGTGCCAGCGGAAAGGGGGAGACCCAGTACTTC,NA,TRBJ2-5,TRBV6-5,11,many
CASTGTGGHQPQHF,TGTGCCAGCACCGGGACAGGGGGACACCAGCCCCAGCATTTT,TRBD1,TRBJ1-5,TRBV12-3/TRBV12-4,14,many
CSARSDRMGTEAFF,TGCAGTGCTAGATCGGACAGGATGGGGACTGAAGCTTTCTTT,TRBD1,TRBJ1-1,TRBV20-1,14,many
CASSEGTGLNIQYF,TGTGCCAGCAGTGAAGGGACAGGACTAAACATTCAGTACTTC,TRBD1,TRBJ2-4,TRBV2,14,many
CASSRGLASYNEQFF,TGCGCCAGCAGCCGGGGACTAGCGAGCTACAATGAGCAGTTCTTC,TRBD2,TRBJ2-1,TRBV5-1,15,many
CSARPKAVIFYGLNEKLFF,TGCAGTGCTAGGCCGAAGGCGGTCATATTCTATGGGTTAAATGAAAAACTGTTTTTT,NA,TRBJ1-4,TRBV20-1,19,many
CSARASRTIPEQYF,TGCAGTGCTAGAGCCTCGAGGACTATTCCCGAGCAGTACTTC,NA,TRBJ2-7,TRBV20-1,14,NA
CASSFGTGGGYTF,TGTGCCAGCAGCTTCGGGACAGGGGGTGGCTACACCTTC,TRBD1,TRBJ1-2,TRBV5-4,13,many
CASSPRTRLGHWDTEAFF,TGTGCCAGTAGTCCCCGGACGCGTCTGGGTCACTGGGACACTGAAGCTTTCTTT,NA,TRBJ1-1,TRBV19,18,NA
CASSLDRATGELFF,TGTGCCAGCAGTTTAGACAGGGCCACCGGGGAGCTGTTTTTT,NA,TRBJ2-2,TRBV12-3/TRBV12-4,14,many
CSALGQGPDTQYF,TGCAGTGCCCTGGGACAGGGCCCAGATACGCAGTATTTT,TRBD1,TRBJ2-3,TRBV20-1,13,many
CASSPGQISGNTIYF,TGCGCCAGCAGCCCCGGACAGATCTCTGGAAACACCATATATTTT,NA,TRBJ1-3,TRBV5-1,15,many
CASNNRMIYNEQFF,TGTGCCAGCAATAACAGGATGATTTACAATGAGCAGTTCTTC,NA,TRBJ2-1,TRBV2,14,NA
CSAREPGLAGPISYNEQFF,TGCAGTGCTAGGGAACCGGGACTAGCGGGACCAATCTCCTACAATGAGCAGTTCTTC,TRBD2,TRBJ2-1,TRBV20-1,19,many
CASSLNAGSSTDTQYF,TGTGCCAGCAGCTTAAACGCAGGATCTAGCACAGATACGCAGTATTTT,NA,TRBJ2-3,TRBV7-3,16,many
CASGLPATDTQYF,TGTGCCAGCGGGCTTCCGGCGACAGATACGCAGTATTTT,NA,TRBJ2-3,TRBV5-5,13,many
CASRLPDRGRNEQFF,TGTGCCAGCAGATTACCGGACAGGGGACGGAATGAGCAGTTCTTC,TRBD1,TRBJ2-1,TRBV12-3/TRBV12-4,15,many
CASSSSPAGPGSTEAFF,TGCGCCAGCAGCTCCTCCCCTGCGGGGCCCGGTAGCACTGAAGCTTTCTTT,NA,TRBJ1-1,TRBV5-1,17,NA
CASGPLIGQASPGNTIYF,TGTGCTAGTGGTCCGCTCATTGGACAGGCTTCACCTGGAAACACCATATATTTT,TRBD1,TRBJ1-3,TRBV12-5,18,many
CASSPDSSGGPDTQYF,TGTGCCAGCAGCCCGGACTCTAGCGGGGGCCCAGATACGCAGTATTTT,TRBD2,TRBJ2-3,TRBV7-3,16,many
CASSQGHKRGSWVSNEQFF,TGCGCCAGCAGCCAAGGCCACAAAAGAGGCTCATGGGTCTCGAATGAGCAGTTCTTC,NA,TRBJ2-1,TRBV4-3,19,many
CASSRDWITYEQYF,TGTGCCAGCAGCCGGGACTGGATAACCTACGAGCAGTACTTC,NA,TRBJ2-7,TRBV6-2/TRBV6-3,14,few
CASSLVSVVGGSTDTQYF,TGCGCCAGCAGCTTGGTTTCGGTCGTGGGCGGGTCCACAGATACGCAGTATTTT,NA,TRBJ2-3,TRBV5-1,18,many
CSANGVRGPDTQYF,TGCAGTGCTAACGGAGTGCGGGGCCCAGATACGCAGTATTTT,NA,TRBJ2-3,TRBV20-1,14,many
CASSQDGGGAYNEQFF,TGCGCCAGCAGCCAAGATGGGGGGGGGGCCTACAATGAGCAGTTCTTC,TRBD2,TRBJ2-1,TRBV4-3,16,many
CATSREFDTEAFF,TGTGCCACCAGCAGAGAATTTGACACTGAAGCTTTCTTT,NA,TRBJ1-1,TRBV15,13,many
CSARDIAGPDTQYF,TGCAGTGCTAGAGATATCGCGGGCCCAGATACGCAGTATTTT,NA,TRBJ2-3,TRBV20-1,14,many
CASNRLSGLTGELFF,TGTGCCAGCAACCGCCTTAGCGGTCTCACCGGGGAGCTGTTTTTT,NA,TRBJ2-2,TRBV9,15,many
CSVMGLLNTEAFF,TGCAGCGTGATGGGACTGCTGAACACTGAAGCTTTCTTT,NA,TRBJ1-1,TRBV29-1,13,many
CTSSQDPKNTGELFF,TGTACCAGCAGCCAAGATCCCAAAAACACCGGGGAGCTGTTTTTT,NA,TRBJ2-2,TRBV4-2,15,NA
CASSSEGVYGYTF,TGTGCCAGCAGCTCAGAGGGGGTCTATGGCTACACCTTC,NA,TRBJ1-2,TRBV7-2,13,NA
CASSPGPGGAEETQYF,TGTGCCAGCAGCCCCGGACCGGGGGGCGCGGAAGAGACCCAGTACTTC,NA,TRBJ2-5,TRBV5-6,16,many
CATSRLTGNTIYF,TGTGCCACCTCCCGCCTAACTGGAAACACCATATATTTT,NA,TRBJ1-3,TRBV5-6,13,many
CASSYSDFYKYF,TGTGCCAGCAGTTACTCGGACTTCTATAAGTACTTC,NA,TRBJ2-7,TRBV6-6,12,many
CASTQGGASETF,TGTGCCAGCACCCAGGGGGGGGCCTCGGAAACCTTC,TRBD1,TRBJ1-2,TRBV12-3/TRBV12-4,12,many
CASSLSASGAYEQYF,TGTGCCAGCAGTCTCAGCGCTAGCGGTGCCTACGAGCAGTACTTC,TRBD2,TRBJ2-7,TRBV12-3/TRBV12-4,15,many
CASSGDREWTEAFF,TGTGCCAGCAGCGGGGACAGGGAGTGGACTGAAGCTTTCTTT,TRBD1,TRBJ1-1,TRBV7-9,14,many
CASSPGLSNQPQHF,TGTGCCAGCAGCCCAGGGTTAAGCAATCAGCCCCAGCATTTT,NA,TRBJ1-5,TRBV5-5,14,many